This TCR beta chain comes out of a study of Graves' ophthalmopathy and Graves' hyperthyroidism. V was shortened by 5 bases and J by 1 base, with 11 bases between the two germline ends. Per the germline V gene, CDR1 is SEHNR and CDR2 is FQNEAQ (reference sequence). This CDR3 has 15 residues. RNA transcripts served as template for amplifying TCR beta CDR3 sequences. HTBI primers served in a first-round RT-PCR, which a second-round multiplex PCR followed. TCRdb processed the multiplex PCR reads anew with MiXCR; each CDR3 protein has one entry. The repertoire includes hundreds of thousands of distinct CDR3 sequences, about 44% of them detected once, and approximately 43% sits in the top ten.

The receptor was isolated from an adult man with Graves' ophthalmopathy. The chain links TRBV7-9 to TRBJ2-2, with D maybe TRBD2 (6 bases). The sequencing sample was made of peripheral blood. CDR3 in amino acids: CASSPSAGNTGELFF. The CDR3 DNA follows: TGTGCCAGCAGCCCCTCAGCGGGGAACACCGGGGAGCTGTTTTTT. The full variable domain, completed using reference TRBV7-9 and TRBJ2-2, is DTGVSQNPRHKITKRGQNVTFRCDPISEHNRLYWYRQTLGQGPEFLTYFQNEAQLEKSRLLSDRFSAERPKGSFSTLEIQRTEQGDSAMYLCASSPSAGNTGELFFGEGSRLTVL.